These T cell receptor beta chains were read from a single sample in a study of T cell repertoires in cytomegalovirus infection. TCRdb reprocessed the reads with MiXCR, giving one entry per CDR3 protein. The repertoire includes fewer than 550,000 distinct CDR3 sequences, 31% of them detected once, and roughly 15% sits in the top ten. Sequenced input: PBMCs. Receptor source: a human donor in good health (CMV status not recorded). Some clones in this sample may be carry-over from other donors' samples. The CDR3 runs from the conserved cysteine through the conserved F or W. The order of the fields is CDR3 length, V gene, J gene, D gene, CDR3 protein. D genes are given only for firm matches.

17	TRBV5-1	TRBJ2-3	NA	CASSLEVLGATTDTQYF
15	TRBV4-1	TRBJ1-2	TRBD1	CASSLEQGLDYGYTF
17	TRBV6-1	TRBJ1-1	NA	CASSEHGVQGGSTEAFF
12	TRBV25-1	TRBJ2-3	NA	CASSTPADTQYF
14	TRBV7-2	TRBJ1-5	NA	CASSFLGGNQPQHF
16	TRBV5-6	TRBJ2-7	TRBD2	CASSQGLAGDYYEQYF
14	TRBV11-2	TRBJ2-3	NA	CASTRTDSTDTQYF
14	TRBV19	TRBJ2-5	NA	CASNRRGDQETQYF
12	TRBV7-3	TRBJ2-7	NA	CASSLLDGEQYF
15	TRBV7-2	TRBJ1-3	TRBD1	CASSRDRGPGNTISF
15	TRBV19	TRBJ2-1	TRBD1	CASSFGTGTYNEQFF
13	TRBV27	TRBJ1-6	NA	CASSLSVGRTLHF
13	TRBV7-6	TRBJ1-1	NA	CASGAAATPEAFF
18	TRBV14	TRBJ2-3	NA	CASSQDRGLGEHTDTQYF
16	TRBV7-2	TRBJ1-5	TRBD1	CASSSSLGQGASPQHF
14	TRBV4-2	TRBJ1-2	NA	CSSSQARQDAGYTF
16	TRBV6-2/TRBV6-3	TRBJ2-2	NA	CASSYGWRLNTGELFF
14	TRBV19	TRBJ1-1	NA	CASSIGGGGPEAFF
15	TRBV20-1	TRBJ1-5	TRBD1	CSAPGGQGGNQPQHF
16	TRBV11-1	TRBJ2-3	NA	CASSLVEGATTDTQYF
16	TRBV28	TRBJ1-5	NA	CASSPHQSSSNQPQHF
15	TRBV5-4	TRBJ1-4	NA	CASSPAAGVNEKLFF
15	TRBV12-3/TRBV12-4	TRBJ1-6	NA	CASSPGSPHNSPLHF
13	TRBV7-6	TRBJ1-1	NA	CASSLLPNTEAFF